This T cell receptor (beta chain) stems from a study of PD-1 blockade in classical Hodgkin lymphoma. Study in general: Treatment was intravenous nivolumab, 3 mg/kg every 2 weeks, until progression. Study-wide findings and caveats: Researchers reported that CD4+ TCR diversity, though not CD8+, rose significantly by C4D1. Complete responders started with a diversity level that resembled newly diagnosed patients at baseline.

About this clone: Its antigen is as yet unknown.

The time point is: cycle 4 day 1 (C4D1), after more than five weeks of nivolumab. Every single patient, without exception, relapsed after autologous stem cell transplantation, and brentuximab vedotin exposure varied. Germline V lookup: CDR1 SEHNR, CDR2 FQNEAQ (reference sequence). Trimming took 7 bases from V and 4 from J, leaving 10 bases between them. The CDR3 extends over 12 amino acids. The assay was immunoSEQ multiplex PCR, and TCRdb's table has in-frame clones only and misses some. The sample carries under 80,000 clones, about 90% recorded once. The clonotype originates from a human donor with classical Hodgkin lymphoma. Specimen: peripheral blood mononuclear cells (PBMCs), collected before the fourth cycle of nivolumab. V usage is TRBV7-9 and J usage is TRBJ1-1; D gene ambiguous. CDR3 nucleotides: TGTGCCAGCAACGCGGCGGGCACTGAAGCTTTCTTT. Translating it yields CASNAAGTEAFF.